The 24 T cell receptor beta chains listed next were all sequenced from one sample in a study of T cell changes during pregnancy in multiple sclerosis. Sequencing was performed with immunoSEQ multiplex PCR; in TCRdb, only in-frame clones are kept and a portion is missing. This table holds more than 40,000 clones, approximately 91% found once. The source was CD8+ T cells from peripheral blood mononuclear cells, collected after pregnancy. All receptors come from a female donor with multiple sclerosis, enrolled in a pregnancy study.

This CDR3 is CAISDPTGGKAEAFF. In DNA form, the CDR3 reads TGTGCCATCAGTGATCCGACAGGGGGCAAGGCTGAAGCTTTCTTT. This chain connects TRBV10-3 to TRBJ1-1, with TRBD1 identical over 10 bases. The CDR3 totals 15 residues. The J segment lost 6 bases and the V segment lost 3 bases, leaving 7 bases of the junction unmatched. Per germline, CDR1 ENHRY and CDR2 SYGVKD.

This rearrangement joins TRBV10-2 to TRBJ1-1; 10 bases line up with TRBD1. V lost 3 bases and J lost 2; bases outside the gene matches: 6. From germline, CDR1 is WSHSY and CDR2 SAAADI. This CDR3 is built from 16 residues. This CDR3 reads CASSERDRGINTEAFF. The CDR3 DNA follows: TGCGCCAGCAGTGAACGGGACAGGGGAATTAACACTGAAGCTTTCTTT.

V gene TRBV6-5 combines with J gene TRBJ2-7; no definite D call. There are 13 residues in the CDR3. From germline, CDR1 is MNHEY and CDR2 SVGAGI. Trimming took off 2 bases at V and 1 base at J, with 6 bases between the two ends. DNA for the CDR3: TGTGCCAGCAGTTACGGTCAGTCCTACGAGCAGTACTTC. Amino acids: CASSYGQSYEQYF.

The genes are TRBV6-5 and TRBJ1-2; D is uncertain. The CDR3 has 14 amino acids. V was shortened by 0 bases and J by 4 bases, with 9 bases between the two germline ends. CDR1 is MNHEY and CDR2 is SVGAGI in the germline V gene. The CDR3 here is CASSYSTSGYGYTF. Here the CDR3 DNA reads TGTGCCAGCAGTTACTCGACTTCTGGCTATGGCTACACCTTC.

J is TRBJ2-4 and V is TRBV7-6; 13 positions agree with TRBD2. V lost 5 bases to trimming and J lost 0 bases; unmatched junction nucleotides: 1. This CDR3 contains 16 residues. The germline CDR1 and CDR2 sequences are SGHVS and FNYEAQ. The CDR3 bases are TGTGCCAGCAGCCGGACTAGCGGGGGAGCCAAAAACATTCAGTACTTC. Translation gives CASSRTSGGAKNIQYF.

The chain uses TRBV13 and TRBJ1-1; the D is unclear. The CDR3 is 20 amino acids. The germline V and J ends were trimmed by 5 bases and 5 bases, with 33 bases remaining between them. CDR1 and CDR2 from the germline V gene are PRHDT and FYEKMQ (reference sequence). DNA of the CDR3: TGTGCCAGCAGCCAACACCGGATCGATCGGGGAGCAGTTCGAAAGACTGAAGCTTTCTTT. It is translated as CASSQHRIDRGAVRKTEAFF.

The V gene is TRBV19, the J gene TRBJ2-3; D call uncertain. The V gene lost 3 bases and the J gene lost 5 bases, with 9 bases spanning the gap. Germline assignment: CDR1 LNHDA and CDR2 SQIVND (reference sequence). The CDR3 covers 13 residues. DNA for the CDR3: TGTGCCAGTAGTATCCCCTCCCGAGATACGCAGTATTTT. Amino acid sequence: CASSIPSRDTQYF.

The chain couples TRBV2 to TRBJ1-2; D is unresolved. Trimming pared 11 bases from V and 1 base from J, leaving 17 bases between. There are 14 residues in the CDR3. Germline-derived CDR1 and CDR2 are SNHLY and FYNNEI. In nucleotides, the CDR3 is TGTGCCTTTAATGCGGGGATGGGTAACTATGGCTACACCTTC. Translation gives CAFNAGMGNYGYTF.

The chain has TRBV29-1 and TRBJ2-1; perhaps TRBD1 as D (5 bases). Deletions cut 4 bases from V and 6 bases from J, with 10 bases between. CDR1 is SQVTM and CDR2 is ANQGSEA in the germline V gene. This CDR3 has 12 amino acids. The CDR3 here is CSVVTQGNEQFF. The DNA of the CDR3 is TGCAGCGTTGTTACCCAGGGCAATGAGCAGTTCTTC.

This sequence joins TRBV30 and TRBJ2-1; unclear D gene. Per germline, CDR1 GTSNPN and CDR2 SVGIG (reference sequence). This CDR3 has 9 amino acids. Between the trimmed V and J ends, which lost 7 bases and 10 bases, there was a span of 8 bases. CDR3 sequence (DNA): TGTGCCTTTTCTCCGGAGCAGTTCTTC. It encodes CAFSPEQFF.

The chain uses TRBV7-3 and TRBJ2-1; possible D gene TRBD2, 7 bases. CDR3 length equals 13 residues. CDR1 and CDR2 from the germline V gene are SGHTA and FQGTGA. Between the trimmed V and J ends, which lost 2 bases and 8 bases, there was a span of 10 bases. In nucleotides, the CDR3 is TGTGCCAGCAGCTTAGGGGGGGCGTATGAGCAGTTCTTC. This gives the protein CASSLGGAYEQFF.

The chain links TRBV19 to TRBJ2-1; TRBD2 matches 11 bases. The length of the CDR3 is 15 residues. Germline CDR1 reads LNHDA; CDR2 reads SQIVND (reference sequence). The ends lost 5 bases at V and 6 bases at J; junction bases unmatched: 6. The CDR3, as DNA: TGTGCCAGTAGTCTCACTAGCGGGGGAGGCAATGAGCAGTTCTTC. This codes for CASSLTSGGGNEQFF. The full variable domain, rest sourced from reference TRBV19 and TRBJ2-1, is DGGITQSPKYLFRKEGQNVTLSCEQNLNHDAMYWYRQDPGQGLRLIYYSQIVNDFQKGDIAEGYSVSREKKESFPLTVTSAQKNPTAFYLCASSLTSGGGNEQFFGPGTRLTVL.

This chain joins TRBV27 and TRBJ1-6; 9 bases fit TRBD1. In germline, CDR1 is MNHEY, CDR2 SMNVEV (reference sequence). CDR3 size: 16 residues. J was trimmed by 8 bases and V by 3 bases; bases with no gene match: 8. CDR3 in amino acids: CASSFPSGTGYSPLHF. Here the CDR3 DNA reads TGTGCCAGCAGTTTTCCCTCCGGGACAGGGTATTCACCCCTCCACTTT.

The rearrangement links TRBV7-9 to TRBJ2-3; D is unresolved. V lost 1 base, J lost 3 bases, and 14 bases lay in between. The V gene's germline CDR1 is SEHNR and CDR2 FQNEAQ (reference sequence). The CDR3 covers 16 residues. The CDR3 sequence is CASSLVDSPPTDTQYF. The CDR3 DNA is TGTGCCAGCAGCTTAGTGGATAGCCCGCCGACAGATACGCAGTATTTT.

The genes are TRBV4-1 and TRBJ1-1; D unresolved. The V end lost 5 bases, the J end lost 3 bases, and 13 bases lay between the germline ends. The germline V gene has CDR1 MGHRA and CDR2 YSYEKL. The CDR3 consists of 14 residues. CDR3 sequence (DNA): TGCGCCAGCAGCTCTTTGCTCGGTGACACTGAAGCTTTCTTT. It specifies CASSSLLGDTEAFF.

The V gene is TRBV7-6, the J gene TRBJ1-2, with D hard to call. This CDR3 spans 15 amino acids. Germline loops: CDR1 SGHVS, CDR2 FNYEAQ. The V and J ends lost 4 bases and 4 bases respectively, with 16 bases between them. The CDR3: CASSSAVSGPYGYTF. The CDR3 DNA reads TGTGCCAGCAGCTCCGCAGTTAGCGGGCCCTATGGCTACACCTTC. The full variable domain, rest sourced from reference TRBV7-6 and TRBJ1-2, is GAGVSQSPRYKVTKRGQDVALRCDPISGHVSLYWYRQALGQGPEFLTYFNYEAQQDKSGLPNDRFSAERPEGSISTLTIQRTEQRDSAMYRCASSSAVSGPYGYTFGSGTRLTVV.

The chain combines TRBV13 with TRBJ1-2; the match to TRBD1 covers 7 bases. The germline gives CDR1 PRHDT, CDR2 FYEKMQ (reference sequence). The J segment lost 7 bases and the V segment lost 3 bases, leaving 5 bases of the junction unmatched. The CDR3 length is 13 residues. The CDR3 bases are TGTGCCAGCAGCTTGCAAGGGGGCACTGGCTACACCTTC. It translates to CASSLQGGTGYTF.

V and J are TRBV7-9 and TRBJ2-7, with TRBD1 as a possible D gene (5 bases). Trimming stripped 1 base from V and 3 bases from J, with 13 bases between. There are 15 residues in the CDR3. Germline-derived CDR1 and CDR2 are SEHNR and FQNEAQ (reference sequence). Here the CDR3 reads CASSLVSGQLYEQYF. CDR3 nucleotide sequence: TGTGCCAGCAGCTTAGTCTCAGGGCAACTCTACGAGCAGTACTTC.

This clone appeared once. The chain employs TRBV7-9 and TRBJ2-7; D is perhaps TRBD2 (6 bases). Germline CDR1 is SEHNR and CDR2 is FQNEAQ (reference sequence). Between the trimmed V and J ends, which lost 5 bases and 2 bases, there was a span of 16 bases. The CDR3 contains 15 residues. CDR3 in DNA: TGTGCCAGCAGCGATAGGGAGGCCAGAACCTACGAGCAGTACTTC. Translation gives CASSDREARTYEQYF.

The J gene is TRBJ2-7, the V gene TRBV19; 11 positions agree with TRBD2. The ends lost 5 bases at V and 1 base at J; junction bases unmatched: 4. Per germline, CDR1 LNHDA and CDR2 SQIVND (reference sequence). The CDR3 has 15 residues. The CDR3 DNA follows: TGTGCCAGTAGTCCGGCTAGCGGGGGGTCCTACGAGCAGTACTTC. Amino acids: CASSPASGGSYEQYF.

The chain uses TRBV6-5 and TRBJ1-1; 7 bases line up with TRBD1. This CDR3 has 13 amino acids. Trimming took 6 bases from V and 4 from J; bases not matched to a gene: 5. Germline CDR1 is MNHEY and CDR2 is SVGAGI. The CDR3 bases are TGTGCCAGCAGGTCCTCAGGGGGCACTGAAGCTTTCTTT. It is translated as CASRSSGGTEAFF.

The chain links TRBV4-3 to TRBJ1-2; D not certain. Germline CDR1 LGHNA, CDR2 YSLEER. The ends were cut back, 0 bases at V and 1 base at J, with 6 bases in the middle. The CDR3 spans 14 residues. CDR3 residues: CASSQDSGNYGYTF. The CDR3 nucleotides read TGCGCCAGCAGCCAAGATTCGGGTAACTATGGCTACACCTTC.

This clone is medium-sized in the sample. The V call is TRBV7-9, the J call TRBJ2-1; TRBD2 matches at 11 bases. Per the germline V gene, CDR1 is SEHNR and CDR2 is FQNEAQ (reference sequence). V was pared by 6 bases and J by 9 bases, with 16 bases of the junction left unmatched. The CDR3 runs 17 residues. In DNA form, the CDR3 reads TGTGCCAGCAGGTCGACAAATGGGACTAGCGGCAGGAGTGAGCAGTTCTTC. Its translation: CASRSTNGTSGRSEQFF.

The genes are TRBV10-3 and TRBJ2-1; unclear D gene. The germline V and J ends were trimmed by 3 bases and 4 bases, with 10 bases remaining between them. The CDR3 totals 14 residues. Looked up from germline, CDR1 is ENHRY and CDR2 is SYGVKD. CDR3 sequence (DNA): TGTGCCATCAGTGAAAATCCAGTTTACAATGAGCAGTTCTTC. It translates to CAISENPVYNEQFF.